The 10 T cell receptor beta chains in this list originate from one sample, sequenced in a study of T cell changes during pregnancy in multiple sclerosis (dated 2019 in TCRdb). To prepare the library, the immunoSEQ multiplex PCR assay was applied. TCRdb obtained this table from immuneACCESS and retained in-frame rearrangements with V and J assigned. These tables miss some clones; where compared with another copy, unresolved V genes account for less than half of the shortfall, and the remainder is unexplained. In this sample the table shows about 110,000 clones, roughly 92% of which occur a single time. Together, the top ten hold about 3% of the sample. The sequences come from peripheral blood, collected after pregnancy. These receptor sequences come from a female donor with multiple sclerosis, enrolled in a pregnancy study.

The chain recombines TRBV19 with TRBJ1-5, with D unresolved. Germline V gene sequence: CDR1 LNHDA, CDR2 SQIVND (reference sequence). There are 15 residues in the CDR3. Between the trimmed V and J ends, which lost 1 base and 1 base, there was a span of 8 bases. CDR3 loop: CASSIAGGSNQPQHF. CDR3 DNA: TGTGCCAGTAGTATAGCGGGAGGGAGCAATCAGCCCCAGCATTTT.

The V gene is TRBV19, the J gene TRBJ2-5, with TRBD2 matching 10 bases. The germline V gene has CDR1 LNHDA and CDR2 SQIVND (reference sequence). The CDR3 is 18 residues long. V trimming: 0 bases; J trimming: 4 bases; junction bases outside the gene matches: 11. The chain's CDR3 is CASSIDGDGLADRETQYF. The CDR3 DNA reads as TGTGCCAGTAGTATAGATGGGGACGGACTAGCGGACCGAGAGACCCAGTACTTC. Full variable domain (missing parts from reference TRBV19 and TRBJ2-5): DGGITQSPKYLFRKEGQNVTLSCEQNLNHDAMYWYRQDPGQGLRLIYYSQIVNDFQKGDIAEGYSVSREKKESFPLTVTSAQKNPTAFYLCASSIDGDGLADRETQYFGPGTRLLVL.

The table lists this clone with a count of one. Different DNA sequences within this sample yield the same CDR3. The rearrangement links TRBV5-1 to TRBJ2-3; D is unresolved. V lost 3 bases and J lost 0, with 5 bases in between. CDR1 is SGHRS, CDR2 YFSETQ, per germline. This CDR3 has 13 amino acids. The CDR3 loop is CASSSPSTDTQYF. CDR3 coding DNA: TGCGCCAGCAGCTCCCCTAGCACAGATACGCAGTATTTT.

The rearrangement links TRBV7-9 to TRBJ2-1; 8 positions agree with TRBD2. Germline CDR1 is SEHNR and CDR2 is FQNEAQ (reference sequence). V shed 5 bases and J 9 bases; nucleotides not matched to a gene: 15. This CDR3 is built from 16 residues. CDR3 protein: CASSPHPGLAVGEQFF. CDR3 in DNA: TGTGCCAGCAGCCCCCACCCCGGACTAGCAGTTGGTGAGCAGTTCTTC. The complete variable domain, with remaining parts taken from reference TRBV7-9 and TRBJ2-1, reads DTGVSQNPRHKITKRGQNVTFRCDPISEHNRLYWYRQTLGQGPEFLTYFQNEAQLEKSRLLSDRFSAERPKGSFSTLEIQRTEQGDSAMYLCASSPHPGLAVGEQFFGPGTRLTVL.

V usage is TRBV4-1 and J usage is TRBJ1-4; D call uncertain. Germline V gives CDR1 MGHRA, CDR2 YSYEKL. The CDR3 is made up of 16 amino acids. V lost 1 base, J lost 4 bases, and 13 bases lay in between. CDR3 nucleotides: TGCGCCAGCAGCCAAGTGATCCGTCCCGGTAATGAAAAACTGTTTTTT. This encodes CASSQVIRPGNEKLFF.

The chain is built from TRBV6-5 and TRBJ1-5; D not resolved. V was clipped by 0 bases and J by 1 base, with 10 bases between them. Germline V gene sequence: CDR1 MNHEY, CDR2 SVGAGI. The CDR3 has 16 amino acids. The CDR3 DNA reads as TGTGCCAGCAGTTACTCGTGGGGAGAGAGCAATCAGCCCCAGCATTTT. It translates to CASSYSWGESNQPQHF.

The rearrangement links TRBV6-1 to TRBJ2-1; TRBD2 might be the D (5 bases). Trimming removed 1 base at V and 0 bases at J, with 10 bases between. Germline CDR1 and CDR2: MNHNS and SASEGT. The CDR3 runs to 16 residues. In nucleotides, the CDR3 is TGTGCCAGCAGTGAAGTGGCGGGCACCTCCTACAATGAGCAGTTCTTC. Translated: CASSEVAGTSYNEQFF.

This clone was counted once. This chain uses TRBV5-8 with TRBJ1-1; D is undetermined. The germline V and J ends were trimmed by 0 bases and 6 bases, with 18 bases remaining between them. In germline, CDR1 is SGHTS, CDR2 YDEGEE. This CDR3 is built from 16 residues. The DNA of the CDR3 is TGTGCCAGCAGCTTGGATCGGGGTGTGACGGTGGCTGAAGCTTTCTTT. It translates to CASSLDRGVTVAEAFF.

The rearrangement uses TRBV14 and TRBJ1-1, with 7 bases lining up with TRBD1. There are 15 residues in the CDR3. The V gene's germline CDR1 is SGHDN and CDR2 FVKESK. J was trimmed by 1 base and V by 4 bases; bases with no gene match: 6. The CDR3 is CASSPGQVWNTEAFF. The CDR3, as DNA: TGTGCCAGCAGCCCAGGACAGGTATGGAACACTGAAGCTTTCTTT.

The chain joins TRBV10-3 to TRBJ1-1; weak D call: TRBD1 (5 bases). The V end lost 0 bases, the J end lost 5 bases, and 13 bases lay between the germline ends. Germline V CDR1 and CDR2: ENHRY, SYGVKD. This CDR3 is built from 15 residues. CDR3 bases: TGTGCCATCAGTGAGTCCGGGCGGGGGGGGACTGAAGCTTTCTTT. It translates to CAISESGRGGTEAFF.